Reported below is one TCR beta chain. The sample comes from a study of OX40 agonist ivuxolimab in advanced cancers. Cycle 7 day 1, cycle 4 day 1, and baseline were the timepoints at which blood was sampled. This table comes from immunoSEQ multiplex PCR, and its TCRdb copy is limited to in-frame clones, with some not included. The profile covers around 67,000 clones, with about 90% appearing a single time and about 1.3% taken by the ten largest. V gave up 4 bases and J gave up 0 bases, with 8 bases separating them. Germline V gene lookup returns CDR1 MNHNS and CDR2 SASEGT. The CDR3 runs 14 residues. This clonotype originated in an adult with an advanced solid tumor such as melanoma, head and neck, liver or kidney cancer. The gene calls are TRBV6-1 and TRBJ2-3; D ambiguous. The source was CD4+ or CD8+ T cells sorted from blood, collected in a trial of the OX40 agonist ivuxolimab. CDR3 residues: CASSGLDSTDTQYF. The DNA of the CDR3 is TGTGCCAGCAGTGGCCTTGACAGCACAGATACGCAGTATTTT.